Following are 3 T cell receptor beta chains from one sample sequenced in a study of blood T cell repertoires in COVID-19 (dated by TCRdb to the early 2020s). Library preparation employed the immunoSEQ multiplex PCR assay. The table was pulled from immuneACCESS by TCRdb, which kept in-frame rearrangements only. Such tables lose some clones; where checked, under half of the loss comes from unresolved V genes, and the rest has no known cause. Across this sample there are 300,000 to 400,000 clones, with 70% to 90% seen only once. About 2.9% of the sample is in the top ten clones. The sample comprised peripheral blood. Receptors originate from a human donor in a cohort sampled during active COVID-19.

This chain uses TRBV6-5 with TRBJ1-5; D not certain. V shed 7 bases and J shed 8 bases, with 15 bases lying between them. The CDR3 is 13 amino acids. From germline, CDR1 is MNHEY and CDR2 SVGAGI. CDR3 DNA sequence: TGTGCCAGCACGGCGAGGAGAGAGGAGCCCCAGCATTTT. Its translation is CASTARREEPQHF.

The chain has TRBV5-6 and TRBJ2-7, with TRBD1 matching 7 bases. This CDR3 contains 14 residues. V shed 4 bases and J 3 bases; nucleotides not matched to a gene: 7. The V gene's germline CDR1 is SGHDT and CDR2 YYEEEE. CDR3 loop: CASSPTGVLYEQYF. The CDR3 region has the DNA TGTGCCAGCAGCCCAACAGGGGTTCTCTACGAGCAGTACTTC.

The CDR3 DNA follows: TGTGCCAGCAGCTTGGTCAGACTAGCGGGAGGGCCCGGGGAAGATACGCAGTATTTT. It codes for CASSLVRLAGGPGEDTQYF. V and J are TRBV5-5 and TRBJ2-3; 14 bases fit TRBD2. J gave up 5 bases and V 0 bases, and 11 bases lay outside the gene matches. The CDR3 sequence is 19 residues long. Per germline, CDR1 SGHKS and CDR2 YYEKEE (reference sequence).